One sample yielded the 11 T cell receptor beta chains listed below, sequenced in a study of shared clonotypes between healthy human individuals. The table came from immunoSEQ multiplex PCR; TCRdb's copy has only in-frame clones and leaves some out. The table shows 1.5 million to 1.9 million clones, with roughly 98% occurring only once. The sample comprised naive CD4+ T cells sorted from blood. Described subset: CD45RA+ positively selected. The source of these receptors is a man aged 25-45 years in good health.

V gene TRBV2 combines with J gene TRBJ2-1, with TRBD2 matching 7 bases. CDR3 length: 15 amino acids. Losses at the gene ends were 2 bases for V and 3 bases for J; bases not matched to a gene: 4. The germline gives CDR1 SNHLY, CDR2 FYNNEI. CDR3 DNA sequence: TGTGCCAGCAGTGAATTGGGACTAAACTACAATGAGCAGTTCTTC. Protein product: CASSELGLNYNEQFF.

V is TRBV5-1 and J is TRBJ2-3, with a tentative D call TRBD2 (5 bases). Germline CDR1 reads SGHRS; CDR2 reads YFSETQ. V was pared by 2 bases and J by 5 bases, with 12 bases between. The CDR3 is 14 amino acids. CDR3 amino acids: CASSLSSPKDTQYF. The CDR3 DNA follows: TGCGCCAGCAGCTTATCTAGCCCCAAAGATACGCAGTATTTT.

J is TRBJ2-3 and V is TRBV9; 10 bases agree with TRBD2. Losses at the gene ends were 4 bases for V and 4 bases for J; bases not matched to a gene: 12. The germline gives CDR1 SGDLS, CDR2 YYNGEE. CDR3 size: 17 residues. The CDR3 DNA sequence: TGTGCCAGCAGCCCCCGGGTAGCGGGAGGAGGAGCAGATACGCAGTATTTT. Its protein product is CASSPRVAGGGADTQYF. Filled out from reference TRBV9 and TRBJ2-3, the complete variable domain reads DSGVTQTPKHLITATGQRVTLRCSPRSGDLSVYWYQQSLDQGLQFLIQYYNGEERAKGNILERFSAQQFPDLHSELNLSSLELGDSALYFCASSPRVAGGGADTQYFGPGTRLTVL.

The chain joins TRBV30 to TRBJ1-1; 7 nucleotides agree with TRBD1. Germline V gene lookup returns CDR1 GTSNPN and CDR2 SVGIG (reference sequence). The CDR3 length is 14 residues. Trimming at V came to 0 bases and at J to 6 bases, leaving 7 bases not matched to a gene. In DNA, the CDR3 is TGTGCCTGGAGTGTACGAACCGGGACAGCTGAAGCTTTCTTT. This translates into CAWSVRTGTAEAFF.

DNA of the CDR3: TGTGCCAGCAGCCGGACATCGGTTCACGAGCAGTACTTC. Its protein is CASSRTSVHEQYF. The chain is built from TRBV7-3 and TRBJ2-7; D might be TRBD1 (5 bases). V lost 5 bases and J 5 bases, leaving 13 bases between the germline ends. Germline V gene data show CDR1 as SGHTA and CDR2 as FQGTGA. CDR3 length equals 13 residues.

The V gene is TRBV18, the J gene TRBJ1-3, with TRBD1 identical over 9 bases. V lost 5 bases and J lost 4; bases outside the gene matches: 6. Germline V gives CDR1 KGHSH, CDR2 LQKENI. This CDR3 region has 15 residues. The CDR3, as DNA: TGTGCCAGCTCATCCGGGACAGGGCTCGGAAACACCATATATTTT. As protein: CASSSGTGLGNTIYF.

The rearrangement uses TRBV7-2 and TRBJ2-5; TRBD1 is a possible D gene (6 bases). V lost 2 bases to trimming and J lost 7 bases, with 20 bases between them. The CDR3 runs to 16 residues. The germline V gene has CDR1 SGHTA and CDR2 FQGNSA. The CDR3 region is CASSLRRTKGEGTQYF. The CDR3 bases are TGTGCCAGCAGCTTACGAAGGACCAAGGGGGAAGGGACCCAGTACTTC.

This CDR3 reads CASSSTFVGTDTQYF. Written as DNA, the CDR3 is TGTGCCAGCAGCTCGACGTTTGTAGGGACAGATACGCAGTATTTT. The chain employs TRBV7-2 and TRBJ2-3, with D unresolved. The CDR3 is 15 residues long. Germline-derived CDR1 and CDR2 are SGHTA and FQGNSA. Trimming took off 4 bases at V and 3 bases at J, with 14 bases between the two ends.

This rearrangement joins TRBV14 to TRBJ2-4; 8 nucleotides align to TRBD1. The germline CDR1 and CDR2 sequences are SGHDN and FVKESK. Trimming removed 4 bases from V and 1 base from J; junction bases left unmatched: 9. This CDR3 has 17 residues. CDR3 sequence: CASSPFQGAGAKNIQYF. CDR3 in DNA: TGTGCCAGCAGCCCCTTCCAGGGGGCGGGCGCCAAAAACATTCAGTACTTC.

The chain couples TRBV5-4 to TRBJ1-4; maybe TRBD1 (6 bases). V was trimmed by 3 bases and J by 8 bases, leaving 14 bases between them. Germline V CDR1 and CDR2: SGHNT, YYREEE (reference sequence). The CDR3 extends over 14 amino acids. The CDR3 coding sequence is TGTGCCAGCAGCTCTGAGGGGGTCGGGGAAAAACTGTTTTTT. This codes for CASSSEGVGEKLFF.

The chain carries TRBV5-1 and TRBJ2-7; D not resolved. The CDR3 extends over 15 amino acids. Germline-derived CDR1 and CDR2 are SGHRS and YFSETQ. Deletions cut 2 bases from V and 1 base from J, with 13 bases between. The CDR3 region is CASSLAGALSYEQYF. CDR3 nucleotide sequence: TGCGCCAGCAGCTTAGCAGGAGCCCTTTCCTACGAGCAGTACTTC.